This T cell receptor (beta chain) emerged from a study of T cell responses to AZD1222 COVID-19 vaccine. Of note for this clone: The antigen is unknown.

General observations from the study: Baseline seropositivity occurred in only 5 or 6 AZD1222 recipients. Repertoire collection took place solely once the T cell response had peaked. Donors were chiefly white British, with a greater number of females, and clonal diversity was perhaps underestimated. With two AZD1222 doses given, Spike-specific TCR breadth and depth both rose.

The germline V gene encodes CDR1 SGHVS and CDR2 FQNEAQ. The germline V and J ends were trimmed by 5 bases and 4 bases, with 12 bases remaining between them. The length of the CDR3 is 13 residues. The table came from immunoSEQ multiplex PCR; TCRdb's copy has only in-frame clones and leaves some out. The sample holds about 140,000 clones. The sequence was collected from an adult in good health. V and J are TRBV7-8 and TRBJ2-7; tentatively, D is TRBD1 (6 bases). Source material: peripheral blood. CDR3 sequence: CASSQGTPYEQYF. The CDR3 coding sequence is TGTGCCAGCAGCCAAGGGACACCGTACGAGCAGTACTTC.